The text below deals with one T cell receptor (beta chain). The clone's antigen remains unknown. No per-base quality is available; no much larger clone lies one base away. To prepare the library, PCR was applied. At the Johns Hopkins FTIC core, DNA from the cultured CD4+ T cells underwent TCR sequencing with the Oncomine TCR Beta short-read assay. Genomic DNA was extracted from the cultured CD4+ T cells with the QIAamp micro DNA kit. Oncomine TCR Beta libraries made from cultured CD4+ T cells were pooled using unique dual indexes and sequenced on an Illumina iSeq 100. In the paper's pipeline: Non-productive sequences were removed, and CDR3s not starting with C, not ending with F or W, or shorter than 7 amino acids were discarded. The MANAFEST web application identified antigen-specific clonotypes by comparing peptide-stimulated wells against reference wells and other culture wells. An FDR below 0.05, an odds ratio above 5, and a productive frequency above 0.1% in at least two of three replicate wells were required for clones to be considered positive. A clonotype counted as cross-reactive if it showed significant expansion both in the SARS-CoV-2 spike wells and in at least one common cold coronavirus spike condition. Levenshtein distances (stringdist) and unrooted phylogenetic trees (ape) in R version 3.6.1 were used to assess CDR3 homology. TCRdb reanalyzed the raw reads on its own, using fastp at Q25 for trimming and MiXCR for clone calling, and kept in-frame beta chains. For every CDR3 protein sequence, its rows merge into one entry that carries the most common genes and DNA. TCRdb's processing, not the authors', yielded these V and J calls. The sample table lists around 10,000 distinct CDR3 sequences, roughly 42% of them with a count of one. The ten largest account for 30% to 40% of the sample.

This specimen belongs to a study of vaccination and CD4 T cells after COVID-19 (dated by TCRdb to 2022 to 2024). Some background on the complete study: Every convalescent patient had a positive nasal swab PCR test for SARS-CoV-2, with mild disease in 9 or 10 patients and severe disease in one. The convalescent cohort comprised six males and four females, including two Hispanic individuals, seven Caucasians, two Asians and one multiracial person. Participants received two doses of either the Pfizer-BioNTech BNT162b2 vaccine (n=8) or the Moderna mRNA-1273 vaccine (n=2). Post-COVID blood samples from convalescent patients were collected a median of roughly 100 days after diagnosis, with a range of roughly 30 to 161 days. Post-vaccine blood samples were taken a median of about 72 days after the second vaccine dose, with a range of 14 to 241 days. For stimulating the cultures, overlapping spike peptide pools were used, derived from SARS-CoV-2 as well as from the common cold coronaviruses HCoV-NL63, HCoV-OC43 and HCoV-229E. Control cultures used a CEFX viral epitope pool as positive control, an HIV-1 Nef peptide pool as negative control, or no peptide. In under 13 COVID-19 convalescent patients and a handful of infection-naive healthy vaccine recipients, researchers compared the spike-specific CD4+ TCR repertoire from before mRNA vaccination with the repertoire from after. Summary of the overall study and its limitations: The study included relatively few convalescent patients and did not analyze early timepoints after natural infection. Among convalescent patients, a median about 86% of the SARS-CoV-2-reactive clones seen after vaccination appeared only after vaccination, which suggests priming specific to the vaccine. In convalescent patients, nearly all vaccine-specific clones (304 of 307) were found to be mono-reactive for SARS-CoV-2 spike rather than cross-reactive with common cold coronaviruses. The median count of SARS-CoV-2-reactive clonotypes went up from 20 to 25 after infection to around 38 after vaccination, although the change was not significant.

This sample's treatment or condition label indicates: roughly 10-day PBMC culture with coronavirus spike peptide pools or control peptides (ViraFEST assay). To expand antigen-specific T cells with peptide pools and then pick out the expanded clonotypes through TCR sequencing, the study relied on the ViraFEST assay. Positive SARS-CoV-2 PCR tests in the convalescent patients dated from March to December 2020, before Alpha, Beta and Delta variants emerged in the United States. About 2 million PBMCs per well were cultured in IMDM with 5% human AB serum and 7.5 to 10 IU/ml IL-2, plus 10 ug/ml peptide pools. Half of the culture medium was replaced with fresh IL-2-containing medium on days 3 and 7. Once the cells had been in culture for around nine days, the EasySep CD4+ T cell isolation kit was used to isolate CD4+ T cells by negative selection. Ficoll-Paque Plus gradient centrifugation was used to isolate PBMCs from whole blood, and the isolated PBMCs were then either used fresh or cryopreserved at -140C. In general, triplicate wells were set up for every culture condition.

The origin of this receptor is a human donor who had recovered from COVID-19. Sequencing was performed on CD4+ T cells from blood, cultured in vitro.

The nucleotides read TGTGCCAGCAGTTTAGTAGTCTCACAGGGAGCTTTCTTT. It encodes CASSLVVSQGAFF. The chain joins TRBV12-3 or TRBV12-4 to TRBJ1-1; TRBD1 is a possible D gene, resting on 6 matching bases. V drops 1 base and J drops 10 bases, leaving 13 bases in between. The CDR3 starts with the cysteine, ends with the phenylalanine, and has 13 residues. Only the CDR3 portion is preserved as DNA: 39 bases, with reading frame beginning at the first base.